This T cell receptor beta chain was captured by sequencing in a study of cytomegalovirus exposure and HLA in healthy donors. Study context: HLA-typed donors were the source of approximately 88 million unique TCRs, which an early data release held.

Points from the study as a whole: Among immune exposure information, only CMV serostatus was available.

PCR was performed using 60 Vbeta and 13 Jbeta primers. Some clones are missing from TCRdb's copy, which holds only in-frame ones; the method was immunoSEQ multiplex PCR. The data hold some 170,000 clones, with 60% to 80% observed a single time. The CDR3 spans 14 residues. Deletions cut 2 bases from V and 2 bases from J, with 7 bases between. Germline loops: CDR1 WNHNN, CDR2 SYGVQD (reference sequence). As concerns this clone: The antigen remains undetermined.

The origin of this receptor is a man in his forties in good health and CMV-seropositive. The sequenced sample was PBMCs. The V call is TRBV10-1, the J call TRBJ2-1, with D unresolved. CDR3 region: CASSESQAYNEQFF. In nucleotides, the CDR3 is TGCGCCAGCAGTGAGAGTCAGGCCTACAATGAGCAGTTCTTC.